The rows below give T cell receptor beta chains drawn from one sample of a study of blood T cells in healthy people across ages. TCRdb analysed the 5' RACE reads with MiXCR anew, one entry per CDR3 protein. The sample shows approximately 960,000 distinct CDR3 sequences, 25% to 30% of them seen only once. These same records also appear under a second study, on T cells of mothers and their children.

The sequenced material came from blood. These receptors were taken from a woman aged 40-49 years in good health. Both conserved end residues are part of each CDR3. The order of the fields is D gene, clone size, J gene, V gene, CDR3 protein, CDR3 DNA. D genes are given only for firm matches. Size tells how often a clone was seen (once, few, many) or the class of an expanded clone, and some rows leave it out.

NA NA TRBJ2-7 TRBV29-1 CSVGSGRGEQYF TGCAGCGTTGGGTCGGGGAGAGGCGAGCAGTACTTC
NA many TRBJ2-7 TRBV7-2 CASSLFDSRSYEQYF TGTGCCAGCAGCTTATTTGACAGCCGGTCCTACGAGCAGTACTTC
NA NA TRBJ2-1 TRBV29-1 CSVEDLEMGETQFF TGCAGCGTTGAAGATCTAGAGATGGGAGAGACCCAGTTCTTC
NA many TRBJ2-1 TRBV24-1 CATSDRQVNNEQFF TGTGCCACCAGTGATAGACAGGTGAACAATGAGCAGTTCTTC
TRBD1 few TRBJ1-2 TRBV6-2/TRBV6-3 CASKDQGALSYGYTF TGTGCCAGCAAGGACCAGGGGGCGCTTAGCTATGGCTACACCTTC
NA NA TRBJ1-4 TRBV12-3/TRBV12-4 CASSLQGSNEKLFF TGTGCCAGCAGTTTACAGGGTTCTAATGAAAAACTGTTTTTT
NA few TRBJ1-6 TRBV19 CASSDYGDSPLHF TGTGCCAGTAGTGATTATGGAGATTCACCCCTCCACTTT
TRBD1 NA TRBJ2-1 TRBV12-3/TRBV12-4 CASSLRLGTGDNEQFF TGTGCCAGCAGTTTGAGGCTTGGGACAGGAGACAATGAGCAGTTCTTC
NA few TRBJ2-4 TRBV12-3/TRBV12-4 CASSFNKNIQYF TGTGCCAGCAGTTTCAATAAGAACATTCAGTACTTC
TRBD2 NA TRBJ2-5 TRBV6-5 CASRTSEVETQYF TGTGCCAGCAGGACTAGCGAGGTGGAGACCCAGTACTTC
NA NA TRBJ1-1 TRBV19 CASSIGGAATEAFF TGTGCCAGTAGTATCGGGGGCGCGGCCACTGAAGCTTTCTTT
NA few TRBJ2-5 TRBV12-3/TRBV12-4 CASNTGTQETQYF TGTGCCAGCAATACAGGGACTCAAGAGACCCAGTACTTC
TRBD2 NA TRBJ2-7 TRBV5-1 CASSLGNSGVSEQYF TGCGCCAGCAGCTTGGGGAATAGCGGGGTAAGCGAGCAGTACTTC
NA NA TRBJ2-7 TRBV5-1 CASSFDEGRYEQYF TGCGCCAGCAGCTTTGACGAGGGGCGGTACGAGCAGTACTTC
NA many TRBJ2-7 TRBV27 CASSGKGGDYEQYF TGTGCCAGCAGTGGGAAAGGGGGGGACTACGAGCAGTACTTC
NA NA TRBJ1-6 TRBV3-1 CASSPIMDSPLHF TGTGCCAGCAGCCCGATAATGGATTCACCCCTCCACTTT
NA NA TRBJ1-2 TRBV15 CATSREQRANYGYTF TGTGCCACCAGCAGAGAACAAAGAGCTAACTATGGCTACACCTTC
TRBD1 few TRBJ2-7 TRBV7-3 CASGRQGSTREQYF TGTGCCAGCGGCAGACAGGGCAGCACGAGAGAGCAGTACTTC
TRBD2 NA TRBJ2-1 TRBV5-1 CASGDSGGYNEQFF TGCGCCAGCGGAGATAGCGGGGGTTACAATGAGCAGTTCTTC
TRBD2 NA TRBJ2-3 TRBV5-1 CASSLDRAGGRDTQYF TGCGCCAGCAGCTTGGATCGAGCGGGGGGCCGGGATACGCAGTATTTT
TRBD1 few TRBJ1-2 TRBV9 CASSVGRSGTGDSTF TGTGCCAGCAGCGTAGGCCGCTCCGGGACAGGGGACTCCACCTTC
NA few TRBJ2-7 TRBV6-2/TRBV6-3 CASSFRTGRSSYEQYF TGTGCCAGCAGTTTTCGTACAGGACGAAGCTCCTACGAGCAGTACTTC
NA NA TRBJ1-5 TRBV7-8 CASSPLPGSQPQHF TGTGCCAGCAGTCCCCTTCCTGGCAGTCAGCCCCAGCATTTT
TRBD1 NA TRBJ2-7 TRBV5-1 CASSLWPGGLNEQYF TGCGCCAGCAGCTTGTGGCCAGGGGGCCTGAACGAGCAGTACTTC
TRBD1 NA TRBJ1-5 TRBV12-3/TRBV12-4 CASSLVTGGSNQPQHF TGTGCCAGCAGTTTAGTAACAGGGGGCAGCAATCAGCCCCAGCATTTT
NA NA TRBJ1-4 TRBV7-9 CASSSRGRDEKPFF TGTGCCAGCAGCTCCCGAGGGCGGGACGAAAAACCGTTTTTT
TRBD1 NA TRBJ2-7 TRBV6-2/TRBV6-3 CASSYSSDRPSYEQYF TGTGCCAGCAGTTACTCGTCGGACAGGCCCTCCTACGAGCAGTACTTC